The 19 T cell receptor beta chains below all came from one sample that was sequenced in a study of T cell clonotyping in hematopoietic cell transplantation. Produced via immunoSEQ multiplex PCR; TCRdb's table is partial and in-frame only. This table has 16,000 or so clones, about 76% appearing once. The sequencing sample was made of peripheral blood mononuclear cells. These receptors all stem from an older woman in good health. Some clones in this sample may be carry-over from other donors' samples.

This rearrangement joins TRBV6-5 to TRBJ2-2, with 9 bases identical to TRBD2. Trimming removed 5 bases from V and 1 base from J; junction bases left unmatched: 2. CDR1 and CDR2 (germline): MNHEY, SVGAGI. CDR3 length equals 15 residues. For the CDR3, the DNA is TGTGCCAGCAGTATGACTAGCGGGAACACCGGGGAGCTGTTTTTT. This sequence encodes CASSMTSGNTGELFF.

The CDR3 here is CASSQESSGPYEQYF. The CDR3 nucleotides read TGTGCCAGCAGCCAAGAATCCAGCGGACCCTACGAGCAGTACTTC. The chain links TRBV4-2 to TRBJ2-7; a weak D match, TRBD2 (5 bases). The CDR3 has 15 residues. V lost 0 bases and J 2 bases, leaving 11 bases between the germline ends. Germline loops: CDR1 LGHNA, CDR2 YNFKEQ.

This sequence joins TRBV6-5 and TRBJ1-4; D is uncertain. The CDR3 extends over 14 amino acids. Germline V gene data show CDR1 as MNHEY and CDR2 as SVGAGI. V dropped 6 bases and J dropped 10 bases, with 18 bases sitting between them. In nucleotides, the CDR3 is TGTGCCAGCAGCCAGGATTCGGGGTGGCGAAAACTGTTTTTT. Its protein is CASSQDSGWRKLFF.

The chain employs TRBV5-6 and TRBJ2-7, with 12 bases matching TRBD2. Germline V gene data show CDR1 as SGHDT and CDR2 as YYEEEE. This CDR3 comprises 17 residues. With 5 bases clipped from V and 5 bases from J, the junction kept 14 bases outside the gene matches. The CDR3 sequence is CASRLGTSGHFFHEQYF. CDR3 nucleotide sequence: TGTGCCAGCAGACTCGGGACTAGCGGGCACTTCTTTCACGAGCAGTACTTC.

This clone has only a few counts. The chain employs TRBV4-2 and TRBJ2-7; the D is unclear. The CDR3 is 13 amino acids. V lost 0 bases and J 4 bases, leaving 7 bases between the germline ends. Germline V gene data show CDR1 as LGHNA and CDR2 as YNFKEQ. The DNA of the CDR3 is TGTGCCAGCAGCCAAGATGTGGAATACGAGCAGTACTTC. Translation gives CASSQDVEYEQYF.

This chain joins TRBV27 and TRBJ1-6; 8 nucleotides line up with TRBD1. V lost 2 bases, J lost 7 bases, and 7 bases stayed unmatched. Looked up from germline, CDR1 is MNHEY and CDR2 is SMNVEV (reference sequence). The CDR3 totals 16 residues. CDR3 amino acids: CASSLRPGQVNSPLHF. CDR3 sequence (DNA): TGTGCCAGCAGTTTAAGGCCGGGACAGGTGAATTCACCCCTCCACTTT.

The J gene is TRBJ2-3, the V gene TRBV4-1; D may be TRBD1 (5 bases). Germline values: CDR1 MGHRA, CDR2 YSYEKL. V gave up 0 bases and J gave up 3 bases, with 7 bases separating them. CDR3 length: 14 residues. The CDR3 region is CASSQEHRTDTQYF. In nucleotides, the CDR3 is TGCGCCAGCAGCCAAGAACACAGGACAGATACGCAGTATTTT.

The chain combines TRBV6-5 with TRBJ2-2; 10 nucleotides line up with TRBD2. This CDR3 comprises 15 residues. The V gene end was trimmed by 2 bases and the J gene end by 6 bases; junction bases not matched to a gene: 3. Germline V gives CDR1 MNHEY, CDR2 SVGAGI. The CDR3 coding sequence is TGTGCCAGCAGTTACAGAGCGGGAGGGGCCGGGGAGCTGTTTTTT. Protein product: CASSYRAGGAGELFF.

The chain carries TRBV6-6 and TRBJ1-4, with 9 bases aligning to TRBD1. CDR3 length: 16 amino acids. Germline V gives CDR1 MNHNY, CDR2 SVGAGI (reference sequence). With V trimmed by 5 bases and J by 6 bases, 10 bases remained unmatched. The CDR3 coding sequence is TGTGCCAGCAGTGGGGCCACTGGGGACAGGGATGAAAAACTGTTTTTT. Translating it yields CASSGATGDRDEKLFF.

The chain recombines TRBV2 with TRBJ2-3; unclear D gene. The CDR3 runs 11 residues. Between the trimmed V and J ends, which lost 6 bases and 6 bases, there was a span of 7 bases. Germline V gene lookup returns CDR1 SNHLY and CDR2 FYNNEI. The CDR3 region is CASSKMDTQYF. CDR3 bases: TGTGCCAGCAGCAAGATGGATACGCAGTATTTT.

V and J are TRBV30 and TRBJ1-1, with a tentative D call TRBD1 (5 bases). Trimming pared 1 base from V and 4 bases from J, leaving 10 bases between. The CDR3 consists of 13 residues. Germline V gives CDR1 GTSNPN, CDR2 SVGIG (reference sequence). CDR3: CAWSESRGTEAFF. CDR3 sequence (DNA): TGTGCCTGGAGTGAGAGTAGGGGCACTGAAGCTTTCTTT.

The chain joins TRBV5-4 to TRBJ2-7; D may be TRBD2 (6 bases). With 5 bases removed from V and 7 bases from J, the gap between germline ends came to 19 bases. The CDR3 covers 14 residues. CDR1 and CDR2 from the germline V gene are SGHNT and YYREEE (reference sequence). Here the CDR3 reads CASSTDGLYVEQYF. CDR3 sequence (DNA): TGTGCCAGCAGTACGGACGGACTATACGTGGAGCAGTACTTC. Full variable domain (missing parts from reference TRBV5-4 and TRBJ2-7): ETGVTQSPTHLIKTRGQQVTLRCSSQSGHNTVSWYQQALGQGPQFIFQYYREEENGRGNFPPRFSGLQFPNYSSELNVNALELDDSALYLCASSTDGLYVEQYFGPGTRLTVT.

Sample share makes this clone medium-sized. The gene calls are TRBV5-1 and TRBJ1-1; no firm D call. V was shortened by 5 bases and J by 1 base, with 9 bases between the two germline ends. CDR1 is SGHRS, CDR2 YFSETQ, per germline. The CDR3 sequence is 13 residues long. In nucleotides, the CDR3 is TGCGCCAGCAGTTTATCCTGGAACACTGAAGCTTTCTTT. Its protein product is CASSLSWNTEAFF.

The sample holds a few counts of this clone. The chain recombines TRBV19 with TRBJ1-2; possible D gene TRBD1, 5 bases. V was trimmed by 6 bases and J by 8 bases, leaving 19 bases between them. The CDR3 spans 14 residues. The germline CDR1 and CDR2 sequences are LNHDA and SQIVND (reference sequence). CDR3 loop: CASSRGGRVGGYTF. CDR3 nucleotides: TGTGCCAGTAGCAGAGGAGGCAGGGTGGGCGGCTACACCTTC.

Only a few counts were recorded for this clone. This rearrangement joins TRBV19 to TRBJ2-1; D unclear. The V end lost 4 bases, the J end lost 5 bases, and 15 bases lay between the germline ends. CDR1 and CDR2 from the germline V gene are LNHDA and SQIVND (reference sequence). The CDR3 is 15 residues long. The CDR3 DNA follows: TGTGCCAGTAGTACCGGGCCTCTCGAACACAATGAGCAGTTCTTC. This translates into CASSTGPLEHNEQFF.

The rearrangement joins TRBV7-5 to TRBJ2-7; the D call of TRBD1 is as the table states it, not checked on the DNA. TRBV7-5 is termed a pseudogene. The CDR3 spans 14 residues. This CDR3 is CASPGTGVSHEQYF. CDR3 nucleotides: TGTGCCAGCCCCGGGACAGGGGTTTCCCACGAGCAGTACTTC.

The V call is TRBV29-1, the J call TRBJ1-2; possible D gene TRBD1, 6 bases. Germline CDR1 is SQVTM and CDR2 is ANQGSEA. CDR3 length equals 18 residues. V shed 0 bases and J shed 4 bases, with 24 bases lying between them. The CDR3 spells CSVEDTGWVGGRSYGYTF. The CDR3 DNA reads as TGCAGCGTTGAAGATACAGGGTGGGTCGGGGGGCGTTCCTATGGCTACACCTTC.

This chain links TRBV10-3 with TRBJ1-2; tentative D call: TRBD1 (5 bases). The CDR3 contains 13 residues. V was shortened by 11 bases and J by 4 bases, with 17 bases between the two germline ends. Per germline, CDR1 ENHRY and CDR2 SYGVKD. This CDR3 reads CASIGTKTYGYTF. The DNA for the CDR3 is TGTGCCTCCATCGGGACGAAGACCTATGGCTACACCTTC.

The chain is built from TRBV5-8 and TRBJ1-2; D is unclear. Trimming took 0 bases from V and 8 from J, leaving 11 bases between them. This CDR3 comprises 13 residues. Germline V gene data show CDR1 as SGHTS and CDR2 as YDEGEE. The CDR3 protein is CASSLGPRGGYTF. CDR3 sequence (DNA): TGTGCCAGCAGCTTGGGGCCCAGAGGGGGCTACACCTTC.